By frequency in the sample, the clone carrying this T cell receptor (delta chain) is medium-sized. This CDR3 comprises 17 residues. Germline values: CDR1 GEAIGNYY, CDR2 EKD. The V segment lost 7 bases and the J segment 1 base; nucleotides outside the gene matches: 13. TCRdb used CATT to re-call clones from the RT-PCR reads. The data show over 2,500 delta-chain clones, around 1.8% seen once. These data come from a study of gamma-delta T cells after stem cell transplantation. This TCR came from a human donor. It is not recorded whose cells these are; they may come from a transplant donor. Sequencing used gamma-delta T cells. V and J are TRDV2 and TRDJ1; 11 nucleotides align to TRDD3. This CDR3 is CACKSMGDTQGTDKLIF. DNA of the CDR3: TGTGCCTGCAAATCTATGGGGGATACGCAAGGCACCGATAAACTCATCTTT.